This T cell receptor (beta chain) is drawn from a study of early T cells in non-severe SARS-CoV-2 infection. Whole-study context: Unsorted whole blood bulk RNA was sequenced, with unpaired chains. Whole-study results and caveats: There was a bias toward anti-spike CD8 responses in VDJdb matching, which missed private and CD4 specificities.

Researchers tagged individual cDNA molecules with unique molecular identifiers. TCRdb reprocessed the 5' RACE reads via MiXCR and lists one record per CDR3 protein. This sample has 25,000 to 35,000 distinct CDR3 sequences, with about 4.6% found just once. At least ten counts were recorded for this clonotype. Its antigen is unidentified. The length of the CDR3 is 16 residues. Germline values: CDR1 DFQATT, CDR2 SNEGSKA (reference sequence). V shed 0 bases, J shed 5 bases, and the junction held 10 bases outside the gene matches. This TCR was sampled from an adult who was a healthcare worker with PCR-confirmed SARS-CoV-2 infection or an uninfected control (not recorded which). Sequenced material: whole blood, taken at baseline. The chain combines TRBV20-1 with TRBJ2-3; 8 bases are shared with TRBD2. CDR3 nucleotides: TGCAGTGCTAGAGATGGGGCGGGAGGTGTTGGAGATACGCAGTATTTT. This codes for CSARDGAGGVGDTQYF.